The source of this T cell receptor beta chain is a study of blood T cell repertoires in COVID-19. Across the study: COVID-19 samples collected from the United States, Italy and Spain covered acute and convalescent phases. Sources were T cells, B-cell-depleted T cells, or PBMCs; the material itself was cDNA or gDNA.

In the study's own analysis: Reference gene primer amplification gave nucleated cell count estimates. TCRdb's copy holds only in-frame clones and misses some; the assay was immunoSEQ multiplex PCR. V, J and clone size derive from that table, while D and trimming were established from the DNA sequence. The table shows 250,000 to 300,000 clones, with approximately 92% occurring only once. V gave up 4 bases and J gave up 7 bases, with 16 bases separating them. This CDR3 has 15 amino acids. The germline CDR1 and CDR2 sequences are LGHNA and YSLEER. Sequencing input: peripheral blood. The receptor was isolated from a woman aged 35 to 49 who had recovered from COVID-19. The chain has TRBV4-3 and TRBJ2-2; D perhaps matches TRBD1 (7 bases). The CDR3 loop is CASSPQGGAGGELFF. The CDR3 nucleotides read TGCGCCAGCAGCCCCCAGGGGGGAGCGGGCGGGGAGCTGTTTTTT.